This T cell receptor beta chain comes out of a study of cytomegalovirus exposure and HLA in healthy donors. Study-level results: In most subjects, TCR beta sequences reportedly gave accurate predictions of HLA-A and HLA-B alleles.

Donors were nominally healthy when sampled, though unrecorded immune exposures were likely. PCR involved 60 Vbeta and 13 Jbeta primers. Generated by immunoSEQ multiplex PCR, the TCRdb table keeps only in-frame clones and is missing some. The data contain about 160,000 clones, about 88% of them seen just once; the ten biggest clones take up approximately 2%. Comment on this clone: Antigen specificity is unknown.

Trimming shortened V by 5 bases and J by 1 base, and 12 bases separated the two germline ends. This CDR3 contains 14 residues. CDR1 is SEHNR, CDR2 FQNEAQ, per germline (reference sequence). The clonotype was recovered from a man between 18 and 35 years old in good health and CMV-seropositive. Source material: PBMCs. J is TRBJ2-7 and V is TRBV7-9; a weak D match, TRBD1 (5 bases). The DNA of the CDR3 is TGTGCCAGCAGCCCGTCGGCAGGGTCCTACGAGCAGTACTTC. Translating gives CASSPSAGSYEQYF.